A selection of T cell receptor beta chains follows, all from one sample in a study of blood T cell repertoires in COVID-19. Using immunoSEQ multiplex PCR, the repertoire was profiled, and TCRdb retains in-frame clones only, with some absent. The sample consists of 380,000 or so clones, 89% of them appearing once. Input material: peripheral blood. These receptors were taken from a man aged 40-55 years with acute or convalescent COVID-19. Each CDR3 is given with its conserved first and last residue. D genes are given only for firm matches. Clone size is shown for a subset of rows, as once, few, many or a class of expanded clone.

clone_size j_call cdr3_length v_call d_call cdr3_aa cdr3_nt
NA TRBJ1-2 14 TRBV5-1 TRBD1 CASTLADRAGGYTF TGCGCCAGCACCTTGGCGGACAGGGCGGGTGGCTACACCTTC
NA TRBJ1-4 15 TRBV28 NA CASGGRTETNEKLFF TGTGCCAGCGGTGGACGGACAGAAACTAATGAAAAACTGTTTTTT
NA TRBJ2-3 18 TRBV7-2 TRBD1 CASSLHPGTGGRTDTQYF TGTGCCAGCAGCCTACATCCAGGGACAGGGGGACGCACAGATACGCAGTATTTT
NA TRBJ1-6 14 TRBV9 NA CASSVRVTDSPLHF TGTGCCAGCAGCGTCCGGGTTACGGATTCACCCCTCCACTTT
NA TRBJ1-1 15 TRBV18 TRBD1 CASSPVQGWDTEAFF TGTGCCAGCTCACCAGTACAGGGGTGGGACACTGAAGCTTTCTTT
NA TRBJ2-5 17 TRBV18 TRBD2 CASSPIGLAGDQETQYF TGTGCCAGCTCACCTATCGGACTAGCGGGAGATCAAGAGACCCAGTACTTC
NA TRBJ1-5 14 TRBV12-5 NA CASGPSVYNQPQHF TGTGCTAGTGGACCCAGCGTTTACAATCAGCCCCAGCATTTT
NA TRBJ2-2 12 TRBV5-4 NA CASSLPTGGLFF TGTGCCAGCAGCTTGCCCACCGGGGGGCTGTTTTTT
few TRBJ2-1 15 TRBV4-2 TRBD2 CASSQVGGRVNEQFF TGTGCCAGCAGCCAAGTGGGCGGGAGAGTCAATGAGCAGTTCTTC
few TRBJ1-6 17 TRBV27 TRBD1 CASRRYGTGSYNSPLHF TGTGCCAGCAGGCGATACGGGACAGGCAGCTATAATTCACCCCTCCACTTT
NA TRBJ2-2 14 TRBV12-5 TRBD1 CASVGQTYTGELFF TGTGCTAGCGTGGGACAGACCTACACCGGGGAGCTGTTTTTT
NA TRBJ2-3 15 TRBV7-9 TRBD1 CASSEPTGGTDTQYF TGTGCCAGCAGCGAACCCACAGGGGGCACAGATACGCAGTATTTT
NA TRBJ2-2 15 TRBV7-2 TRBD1 CASSPPRGRTGELFF TGTGCCAGCAGCCCACCCAGGGGGCGGACCGGGGAGCTGTTTTTT
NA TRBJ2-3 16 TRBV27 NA CASSLEAGASTDTQYF TGTGCCAGCAGTTTAGAAGCAGGGGCGAGCACAGATACGCAGTATTTT
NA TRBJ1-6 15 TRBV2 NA CASRTDDTYNSPLHF TGTGCCAGCCGGACAGATGACACCTATAATTCACCCCTCCACTTT
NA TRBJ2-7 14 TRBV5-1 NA CASSRESSEYEQYF TGCGCCAGCAGCCGCGAGAGTAGCGAGTACGAGCAGTACTTC
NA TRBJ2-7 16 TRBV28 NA CASSLGARIRSYEQYF TGTGCCAGCAGTTTAGGTGCGAGAATCCGCTCCTACGAGCAGTACTTC
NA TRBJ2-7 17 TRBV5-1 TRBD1 CASSLLWAQGAPYEQYF TGCGCCAGCAGCTTGCTCTGGGCTCAGGGGGCCCCCTACGAGCAGTACTTC
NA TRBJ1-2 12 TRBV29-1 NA CSVGQQNYGYTF TGCAGCGTAGGACAGCAAAACTATGGCTACACCTTC
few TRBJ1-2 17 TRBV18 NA CASSPSQGPLESDGYTF TGTGCCAGCTCACCTAGTCAGGGGCCCTTGGAGTCGGATGGCTACACCTTC
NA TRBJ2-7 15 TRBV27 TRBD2 CASTPSSGSSYEQYF TGTGCCAGCACCCCCTCTAGCGGGAGTTCCTACGAGCAGTACTTC
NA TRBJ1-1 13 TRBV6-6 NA CASNRVRDTEAFF TGTGCCAGTAACAGGGTGAGGGACACTGAAGCTTTCTTT
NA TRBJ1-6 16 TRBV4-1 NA CASSQVGGNGNSPLHF TGCGCCAGCAGCCAAGTCGGGGGGAACGGGAATTCACCCCTCCACTTT
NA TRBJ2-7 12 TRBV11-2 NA CASSLAGYEQYF TGTGCCAGCAGCTTAGCAGGGTACGAGCAGTACTTC
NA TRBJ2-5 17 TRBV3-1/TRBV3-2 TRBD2 CASSQVGGSFAQETQYF TGTGCCAGCAGCCAAGTGGGAGGGAGTTTTGCACAAGAGACCCAGTACTTC
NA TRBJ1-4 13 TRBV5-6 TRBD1 CASSLGGPGGLFF TGTGCCAGCAGCTTGGGAGGGCCAGGGGGCCTGTTTTTT
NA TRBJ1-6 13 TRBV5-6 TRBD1 CASSEDRGSPLHF TGTGCCAGCAGCGAGGACAGGGGTTCACCCCTCCACTTT
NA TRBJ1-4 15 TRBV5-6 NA CASSLFPQGNEKLFF TGTGCCAGCAGCTTGTTTCCCCAGGGGAATGAAAAACTGTTTTTT
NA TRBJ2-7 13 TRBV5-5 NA CASSSRPRDEQYF TGTGCCAGCAGCTCGCGGCCCCGTGACGAGCAGTACTTC
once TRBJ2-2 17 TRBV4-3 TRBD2 CASSQDALAANTGELFF TGCGCCAGCAGCCAAGATGCACTAGCGGCGAACACCGGGGAGCTGTTTTTT
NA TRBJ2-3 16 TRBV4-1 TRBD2 CASSLVTSGSTDTQYF TGCGCCAGCAGCCTAGTCACTAGCGGGAGCACAGATACGCAGTATTTT
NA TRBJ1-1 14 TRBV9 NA CASSAGQPNTEAFF TGTGCCAGCAGCGCGGGACAACCGAACACTGAAGCTTTCTTT
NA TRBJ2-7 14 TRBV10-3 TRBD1 CAIRLDRVSYEQYF TGTGCCATCAGGCTGGACAGGGTCTCCTACGAGCAGTACTTC
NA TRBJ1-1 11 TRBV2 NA CASSAYTEAFF TGTGCCAGCAGTGCTTACACTGAAGCTTTCTTT
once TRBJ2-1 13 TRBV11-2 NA CASSPTPYNEQFF TGTGCCAGCAGCCCGACACCCTACAATGAGCAGTTCTTC
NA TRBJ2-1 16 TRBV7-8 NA CASSSPFTGSRSEQFF TGTGCCAGCAGCTCACCGTTCACAGGATCACGGAGTGAGCAGTTCTTC
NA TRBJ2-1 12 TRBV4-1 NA CASSPGYNEQFF TGCGCCAGCAGCCCAGGCTACAATGAGCAGTTCTTC
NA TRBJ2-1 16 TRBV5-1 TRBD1 CASSTAPGTGFNEQFF TGCGCCAGCAGTACCGCCCCCGGGACAGGTTTCAATGAGCAGTTCTTC
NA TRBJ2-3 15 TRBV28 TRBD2 CASRGLAGAPDTQYF TGTGCCAGCAGAGGACTAGCGGGAGCCCCAGATACGCAGTATTTT
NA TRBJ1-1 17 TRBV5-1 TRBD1 CASSLGSGQGTFTEAFF TGCGCCAGCAGCTTGGGTTCGGGACAGGGGACTTTCACTGAAGCTTTCTTT
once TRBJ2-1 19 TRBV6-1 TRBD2 CASSEPSSGRRASYNEQFF TGTGCCAGCAGTGAACCCTCTAGCGGGAGGCGAGCGTCCTACAATGAGCAGTTCTTC
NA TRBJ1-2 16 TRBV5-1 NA CASSLAFAPANYGYTF TGCGCCAGCAGCTTGGCTTTTGCTCCAGCTAACTATGGCTACACCTTC
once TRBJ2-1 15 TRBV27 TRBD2 CASSQDGGGPPGQFF TGTGCCAGCAGTCAAGATGGCGGGGGGCCCCCCGGGCAGTTCTTC
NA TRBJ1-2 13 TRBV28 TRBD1 CASSWDRGYGYTF TGTGCCAGCAGTTGGGACAGGGGATATGGCTACACCTTC
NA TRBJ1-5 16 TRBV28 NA CASSYSLTPPAQPQHF TGTGCCAGCAGTTACTCCTTGACACCCCCGGCTCAGCCCCAGCATTTT
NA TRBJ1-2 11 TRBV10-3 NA CAISAGDGYTF TGTGCCATCAGTGCAGGGGACGGCTACACCTTC
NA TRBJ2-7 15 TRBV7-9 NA CASSSPGENPYEQYF TGTGCCAGCAGCTCACCGGGGGAAAATCCCTACGAGCAGTACTTC
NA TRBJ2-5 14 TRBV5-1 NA CASSPSGRRETQYF TGCGCCAGCAGCCCAAGCGGTCGGAGAGAGACCCAGTACTTC